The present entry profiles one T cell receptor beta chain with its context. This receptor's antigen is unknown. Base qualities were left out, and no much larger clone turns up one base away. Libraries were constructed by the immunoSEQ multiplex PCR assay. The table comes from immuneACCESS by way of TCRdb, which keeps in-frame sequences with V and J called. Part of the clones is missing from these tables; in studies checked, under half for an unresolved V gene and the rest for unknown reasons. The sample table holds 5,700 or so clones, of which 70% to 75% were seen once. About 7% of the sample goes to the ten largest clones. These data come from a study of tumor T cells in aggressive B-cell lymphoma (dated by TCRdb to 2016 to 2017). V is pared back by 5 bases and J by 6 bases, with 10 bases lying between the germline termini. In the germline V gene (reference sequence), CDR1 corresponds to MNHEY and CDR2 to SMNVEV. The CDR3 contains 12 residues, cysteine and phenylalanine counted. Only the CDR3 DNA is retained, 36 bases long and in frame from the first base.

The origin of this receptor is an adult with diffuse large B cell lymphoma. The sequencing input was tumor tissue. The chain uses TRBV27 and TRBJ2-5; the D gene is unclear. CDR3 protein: CASSPPKKTQYF. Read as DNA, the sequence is TGTGCCAGCAGTCCCCCTAAAAAGACCCAGTACTTC.